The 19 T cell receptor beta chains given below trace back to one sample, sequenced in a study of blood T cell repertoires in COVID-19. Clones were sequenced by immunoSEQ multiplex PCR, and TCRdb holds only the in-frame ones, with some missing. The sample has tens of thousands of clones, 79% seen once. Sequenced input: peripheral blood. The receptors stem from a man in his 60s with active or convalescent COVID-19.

As DNA, the CDR3 is TGTGCCAGCAGTGAAACTAGCGGCTCCTACGAGCAGTACTTC. Protein product: CASSETSGSYEQYF. This sequence joins TRBV2 and TRBJ2-7; 8 bases fit TRBD2. Germline trimming cut 2 bases from V and 0 bases from J; bases unmatched to any gene: 0. CDR3 length equals 14 residues. Germline V gene lookup returns CDR1 SNHLY and CDR2 FYNNEI. The entire variable domain, with the rest obtained from reference TRBV2 and TRBJ2-7, is as follows: EPEVTQTPSHQVTQMGQEVILRCVPISNHLYFYWYRQILGQKVEFLVSFYNNEISEKSEIFDDQFSVERPDGSNFTLKIRSTKLEDSAMYFCASSETSGSYEQYFGPGTRLTVT.

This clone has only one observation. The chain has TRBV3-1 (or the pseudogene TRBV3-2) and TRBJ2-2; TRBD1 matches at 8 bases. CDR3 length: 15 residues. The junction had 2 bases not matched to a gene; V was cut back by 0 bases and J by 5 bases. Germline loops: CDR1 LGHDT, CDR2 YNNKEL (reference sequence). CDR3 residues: CASSQEQGATGELFF. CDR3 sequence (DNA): TGTGCCAGCAGCCAAGAGCAGGGGGCAACCGGGGAGCTGTTTTTT.

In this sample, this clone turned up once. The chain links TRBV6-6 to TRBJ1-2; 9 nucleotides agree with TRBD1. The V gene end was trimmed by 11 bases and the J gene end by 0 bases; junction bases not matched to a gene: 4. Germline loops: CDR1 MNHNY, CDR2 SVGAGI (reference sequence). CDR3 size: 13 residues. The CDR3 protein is CASRQGANYGYTF. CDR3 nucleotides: TGTGCCTCCCGACAGGGGGCTAACTATGGCTACACCTTC.

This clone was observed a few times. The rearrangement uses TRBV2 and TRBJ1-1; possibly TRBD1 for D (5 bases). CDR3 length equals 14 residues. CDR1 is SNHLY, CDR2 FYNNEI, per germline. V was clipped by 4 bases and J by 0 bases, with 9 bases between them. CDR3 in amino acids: CASSVMGLNTEAFF. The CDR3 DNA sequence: TGTGCCAGCAGTGTTATGGGGCTGAACACTGAAGCTTTCTTT.

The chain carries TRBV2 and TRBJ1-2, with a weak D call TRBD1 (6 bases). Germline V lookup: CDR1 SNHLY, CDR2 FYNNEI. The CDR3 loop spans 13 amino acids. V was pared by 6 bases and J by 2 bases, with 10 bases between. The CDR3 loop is CASRTGSNYGYTF. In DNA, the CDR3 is TGTGCCAGCAGAACAGGGAGCAACTATGGCTACACCTTC. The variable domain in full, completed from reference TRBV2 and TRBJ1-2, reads EPEVTQTPSHQVTQMGQEVILRCVPISNHLYFYWYRQILGQKVEFLVSFYNNEISEKSEIFDDQFSVERPDGSNFTLKIRSTKLEDSAMYFCASRTGSNYGYTFGSGTRLTVV.

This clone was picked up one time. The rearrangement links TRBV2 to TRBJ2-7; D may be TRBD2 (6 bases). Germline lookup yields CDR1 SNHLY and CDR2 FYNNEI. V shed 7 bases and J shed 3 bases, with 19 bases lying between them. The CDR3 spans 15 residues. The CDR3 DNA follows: TGTGCCAGCACCCCGGGTGGCGGGACCTACTACGAGCAGTACTTC. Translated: CASTPGGGTYYEQYF.

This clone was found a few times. CDR3 loop: CASSPRIDAGQPQHF. Here the CDR3 DNA reads TGTGCCAGCTCACCCCGAATAGATGCAGGTCAGCCCCAGCATTTT. The chain links TRBV18 to TRBJ1-5; D gene ambiguous. The CDR3 consists of 15 residues. Trimming took 3 bases from V and 6 from J, leaving 15 bases between them. Germline assignment: CDR1 KGHSH and CDR2 LQKENI.

CDR3 in DNA: TGTGCCAGTAGACGTTCAGGGGGGCCGTCCTACAATGAGCAGTTCTTC. This sequence encodes CASRRSGGPSYNEQFF. The chain is built from TRBV19 and TRBJ2-1; D is perhaps TRBD1 (7 bases). The CDR3 contains 16 residues. Germline CDR1 is LNHDA and CDR2 is SQIVND (reference sequence). Trimming pared 6 bases from V and 1 base from J, leaving 16 bases between.

CDR3 coding DNA: TGTGCCAGCAGCTTGGGGGGCAGATACTCTGGGGCCAACGTCCTGACTTTC. This gives the protein CASSLGGRYSGANVLTF. The chain carries TRBV5-6 and TRBJ2-6, with D perhaps matching TRBD1 (5 bases). The V gene lost 0 bases and the J gene lost 0 bases, with 10 bases spanning the gap. Germline lookup yields CDR1 SGHDT and CDR2 YYEEEE. The CDR3 length is 17 residues.

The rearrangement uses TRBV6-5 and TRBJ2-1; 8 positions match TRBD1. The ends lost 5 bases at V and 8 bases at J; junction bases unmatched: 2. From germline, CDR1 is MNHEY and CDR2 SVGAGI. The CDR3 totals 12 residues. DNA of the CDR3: TGTGCCAGCAGTAACAGGGGGGATGAGCAGTTCTTC. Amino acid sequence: CASSNRGDEQFF.

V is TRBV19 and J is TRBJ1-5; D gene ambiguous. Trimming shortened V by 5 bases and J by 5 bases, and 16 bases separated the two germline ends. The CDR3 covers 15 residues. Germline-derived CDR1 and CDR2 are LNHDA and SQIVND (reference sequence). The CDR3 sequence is CASSLTPILDQPQHF. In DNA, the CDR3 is TGTGCCAGTAGTTTGACACCAATTTTGGATCAGCCCCAGCATTTT.

The CDR3: CASSEPGGSEAFF. In DNA, the CDR3 is TGTGCCAGCAGTGAACCCGGGGGTTCTGAAGCTTTCTTT. The chain couples TRBV2 to TRBJ1-1, with D possibly being TRBD1 (5 bases). Trimming shortened V by 2 bases and J by 6 bases, and 10 bases separated the two germline ends. The V gene's germline CDR1 is SNHLY and CDR2 FYNNEI. The CDR3 has 13 amino acids.

The DNA of the CDR3 is TGCGCCAGCAGCCAACCCCCGGACAATGAGCAGTTCTTC. It is translated as CASSQPPDNEQFF. The chain is built from TRBV4-1 and TRBJ2-1; D ambiguous. V lost 2 bases to trimming and J lost 5 bases, with 7 bases between them. The CDR3 sequence is 13 residues long. The V gene's germline CDR1 is MGHRA and CDR2 YSYEKL.

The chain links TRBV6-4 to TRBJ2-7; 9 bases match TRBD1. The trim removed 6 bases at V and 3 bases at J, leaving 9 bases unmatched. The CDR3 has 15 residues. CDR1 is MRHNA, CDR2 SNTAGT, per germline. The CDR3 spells CASSPQGQGIYEQYF. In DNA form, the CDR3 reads TGTGCCAGCAGCCCGCAAGGACAGGGGATCTACGAGCAGTACTTC.

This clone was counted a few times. The CDR3 here is CASSLPGLAADTQYF. The CDR3 nucleotides are TGTGCCAGCAGTTTACCGGGACTAGCGGCAGATACGCAGTATTTT. V gene TRBV28 combines with J gene TRBJ2-3; 11 bases fit TRBD2. CDR1 and CDR2 from the germline V gene are MDHEN and SYDVKM. The CDR3 runs 15 residues. Unmatched junction bases numbered 2, after V lost 2 bases and J lost 4 bases.

CDR3 coding DNA: TGTGCCAGCAGCCTGAGGGAAACCGGGGAGCTGTTTTTT. It specifies CASSLRETGELFF. The chain combines TRBV5-8 with TRBJ2-2; a weak D match, TRBD2 (5 bases). The length of the CDR3 is 13 residues. Trimming removed 4 bases from V and 5 bases from J, with 9 bases in between. CDR1 is SGHTS and CDR2 is YDEGEE in the germline V gene.

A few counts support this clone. The CDR3 region is CATSDSGTENTEAFF. Here the CDR3 DNA reads TGTGCCACCAGTGATTCCGGGACAGAAAACACTGAAGCTTTCTTT. The genes are TRBV24-1 and TRBJ1-1; 7 bases agree with TRBD1. Germline CDR1 and CDR2: KGHDR and SFDVKD. V shed 2 bases and J 2 bases; nucleotides not matched to a gene: 4. This CDR3 contains 15 residues.

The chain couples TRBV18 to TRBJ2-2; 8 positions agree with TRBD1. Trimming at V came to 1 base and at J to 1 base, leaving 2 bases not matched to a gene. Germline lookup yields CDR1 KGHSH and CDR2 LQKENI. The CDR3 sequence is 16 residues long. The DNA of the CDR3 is TGTGCCAGCTCACCACGGGGACAGGTGAACACCGGGGAGCTGTTTTTT. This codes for CASSPRGQVNTGELFF.

The chain's CDR3 is CASRRDRGNEQFF. Written as DNA, the CDR3 is TGTGCCAGCAGGAGGGACAGGGGGAATGAGCAGTTCTTC. The chain has TRBV2 and TRBJ2-1; TRBD1 matches at 11 bases. CDR3 length equals 13 residues. V shed 6 bases and J 7 bases; nucleotides not matched to a gene: 2. Germline-derived CDR1 and CDR2 are SNHLY and FYNNEI. Filled out from reference TRBV2 and TRBJ2-1, the complete variable domain reads EPEVTQTPSHQVTQMGQEVILRCVPISNHLYFYWYRQILGQKVEFLVSFYNNEISEKSEIFDDQFSVERPDGSNFTLKIRSTKLEDSAMYFCASRRDRGNEQFFGPGTRLTVL.